The sequence of this TCR beta chain was determined in a study of memory CD4+ T cells and cytomegalovirus serostatus. Study-level information: Of the healthy Belgian adults, several were CMV seropositive and 20 to 30 seronegative.

Authors' methods: After removing out-of-frame reads, approximately 2 million distinct TCRbeta sequences remained. Here immunoSEQ multiplex PCR was the method, and the copy in TCRdb shows in-frame clones only, minus some. V, J and clone size are those of that table, while D and trimming were read from the DNA. This sample yields 40,000 to 60,000 clones, of which more than 70% are seen a single time; about 0.73% belongs to the top ten. Overall study results and limits: Each of 67 CMV-associated TCRbeta sequences occurred in one to five individuals. The CMV-associated TCR signature appears largely within the CD4+ memory repertoire.

The germline V gene encodes CDR1 KGHSH and CDR2 LQKENI. This CDR3 has 14 residues. V was pared by 3 bases and J by 3 bases, with 5 bases of the junction left unmatched. Single viable CD3+CD4+CD8-CD45RO+ cells were sorted as the memory CD4+ T cells. Comment on this clone: What it recognizes is unknown.

The sequence was collected from an adult in good health and CMV-seronegative. The sample taken for sequencing was memory CD4+ T cells from blood. V and J are TRBV18 and TRBJ2-7; TRBD1 matches at 7 bases. In nucleotides, the CDR3 is TGTGCCAGCTCACCCGGGACAGACCGCTACGAGCAGTACTTC. Translated: CASSPGTDRYEQYF. Using reference TRBV18 and TRBJ2-7 for the parts outside the CDR3, the full variable domain is NAGVMQNPRHLVRRRGQEARLRCSPMKGHSHVYWYRQLPEEGLKFMVYLQKENIIDESGMPKERFSAEFPKEGPSILRIQQVVRGDSAAYFCASSPGTDRYEQYFGPGTRLTVT.